This TCR beta chain is drawn from a study of regulatory T cells in long-lasting Graves disease. Arm-PCR of CDR3 regions and iRepertoire HTBI primers were used to build TCR beta libraries. MiXCR was run by TCRdb on the multiplex PCR reads, yielding one entry per CDR3 protein. This table has 350,000 to 500,000 distinct CDR3 sequences, 13% to 15% appearing once. This clonotype came up many times. Germline V CDR1 and CDR2: MNHGY, SVAAGI. This CDR3 is built from 16 residues. J lost 0 bases, V lost 3 bases, and 4 bases had no gene match. Time point defined: newly diagnosed GD, antithyroid drugs for less than 3 months. PBMCs were the source of the RNA used for TCR sequencing. This sample also appeared in a second study, on T cells in Graves' hyperthyroidism and ophthalmopathy. That report adds: Researchers barred patients who had uncontrolled infection, other autoimmune disease, pregnancy or lactation.

J is TRBJ1-4 and V is TRBV6-9; 7 bases fit TRBD1. This TCR was recovered from a woman aged 45 to 65 with Graves disease. The source material was peripheral blood mononuclear cells (PBMCs), sampled at new diagnosis, from a patient treated with antithyroid drugs. The DNA of the CDR3 is TGTGCCAGCAGTTACGATACAGGGGCAACTAATGAAAAACTGTTTTTT. Translation: CASSYDTGATNEKLFF.